This TCR beta chain was recorded in a study of monozygotic twins with inflammatory bowel disease. On this clonotype itself: The antigen remains unidentified.

TCRdb re-called the 5' RACE reads and gives one entry per CDR3 protein, without DNA. This sample contains 300,000 to 350,000 distinct CDR3 sequences. Notes on the study in general: Compared with healthy twins, IBD patients shared fewer clonotypes with others, especially with disease activity.

The sample comprised blood. This receptor was identified in a human donor with ulcerative colitis or Crohn's disease, or a healthy co-twin of an affected twin (not recorded which).

The chain's CDR3 is CASSYTWDRDTDTQYF. This chain connects TRBV5-5 to TRBJ2-3; the D call from TCRdb, TRBD1, cannot be confirmed without DNA. CDR1 is SGHKS and CDR2 is YYEKEE in the germline V gene (reference sequence). This CDR3 has 16 residues. Looking up the rest from reference TRBV5-5 and TRBJ2-3 gives the full variable domain: DAGVTQSPTHLIKTRGQQVTLRCSPISGHKSVSWYQQVLGQGPQFIFQYYEKEERGRGNFPDRFSARQFPNYSSELNVNALLLGDSALYLCASSYTWDRDTDTQYFGPGTRLTVL.